Each of the 27 T cell receptor beta chains below was sequenced from the same sample in a study of CD8 T cells in ankylosing spondylitis. MiXCR, applied by TCRdb to the 5' RACE reads, yields one record per CDR3 protein. The data show a few hundred thousand distinct CDR3 sequences, 18% seen once. Sequencing used blood, either unsorted or a sorted T cell fraction (not recorded which). The receptor set was obtained from a male donor with ankylosing spondylitis or in good health (not recorded which).

This clonotype turned up a few times. This chain connects TRBV6-5 to TRBJ1-2, with a tentative D call TRBD1 (5 bases). The CDR3 runs to 12 residues. Germline V lookup: CDR1 MNHEY, CDR2 SVGAGI. Trimming shortened V by 8 bases and J by 4 bases, and 11 bases separated the two germline ends. CDR3 nucleotide sequence: TGTGCCAGCGTTTCCGACAGCTATGGCTACACCTTC. Its protein is CASVSDSYGYTF.

The V and J genes are TRBV7-8 and TRBJ2-3; 10 bases are a match to TRBD2. Germline V gives CDR1 SGHVS, CDR2 FQNEAQ. V lost 1 base to trimming and J lost 0 bases; unmatched junction nucleotides: 7. This CDR3 spans 18 amino acids. The CDR3 here is CASSLERTSGSSTDTQYF. The CDR3 coding sequence is TGTGCCAGCAGCTTAGAACGGACTAGCGGATCTAGCACAGATACGCAGTATTTT.

The genes are TRBV9 and TRBJ2-1, with D perhaps TRBD2 (5 bases). Germline assignment: CDR1 SGDLS and CDR2 YYNGEE. The length of the CDR3 is 16 residues. V was shortened by 4 bases and J by 0 bases, with 14 bases between the two germline ends. The chain's CDR3 is CASSIHSGSSYNEQFF. As DNA, the CDR3 is TGTGCCAGCAGCATACATAGTGGGAGCTCCTACAATGAGCAGTTCTTC. Drawing the rest from reference TRBV9 and TRBJ2-1, the complete variable domain is DSGVTQTPKHLITATGQRVTLRCSPRSGDLSVYWYQQSLDQGLQFLIQYYNGEERAKGNILERFSAQQFPDLHSELNLSSLELGDSALYFCASSIHSGSSYNEQFFGPGTRLTVL.

In its sample, this clonotype was seen a few times. The chain links TRBV9 to TRBJ2-2; a possible D gene is TRBD2 (5 bases). The germline V gene encodes CDR1 SGDLS and CDR2 YYNGEE. Trimming took 7 bases from V and 2 from J, leaving 21 bases between them. The CDR3 has 17 residues. This CDR3 reads CASSRRGRDSNTGELFF. Here the CDR3 DNA reads TGTGCCAGCTCACGTAGAGGGAGAGATTCTAACACCGGGGAGCTGTTTTTT.

This clonotype was picked up a small number of times. This CDR3 is CASSDYRDTGELFF. The CDR3, as DNA: TGTGCCAGCAGTGATTACAGGGACACCGGGGAGCTGTTTTTT. The rearrangement links TRBV25-1 to TRBJ2-2; TRBD1 might be the D (6 bases). Trimming pared 3 bases from V and 3 bases from J, leaving 8 bases between. Germline values: CDR1 MGHDK, CDR2 SYGVNS. The CDR3 loop spans 14 amino acids.

This clonotype came up a few times. This chain joins TRBV29-1 and TRBJ2-2, with 7 nucleotides matching TRBD1. The germline V gene has CDR1 SQVTM and CDR2 ANQGSEA. After removal of 5 bases from V and 3 bases from J, the junction contained 12 bases not matched to a gene. The CDR3 covers 16 residues. For the CDR3, the DNA is TGCAGCGTTAGACTACAGGGGAAAGTAGACACCGGGGAGCTGTTTTTT. Translated, it gives CSVRLQGKVDTGELFF.

The genes are TRBV20-1 and TRBJ1-2, with D uncertain. V was clipped by 0 bases and J by 4 bases, with 15 bases between them. Germline CDR1 and CDR2: DFQATT and SNEGSKA (reference sequence). The CDR3 is 15 residues long. For the CDR3, the DNA is TGCAGTGCTAGAGATGGGCAGAGAGAGGGCTATGGCTACACCTTC. Protein: CSARDGQREGYGYTF.

The J gene is TRBJ1-2, the V gene TRBV7-9, with 7 bases lining up with TRBD1. CDR1 SEHNR and CDR2 FQNEAQ come from the germline V gene (reference sequence). The CDR3 consists of 17 residues. The V and J ends lost 5 bases and 1 base, in that order; junction bases with no gene match: 13. CDR3 region: CASSHSTGNFFNYGYTF. CDR3 DNA sequence: TGTGCCAGCAGCCACTCGACAGGGAACTTTTTTAACTATGGCTACACCTTC. The full variable domain, its missing parts supplied by reference TRBV7-9 and TRBJ1-2, is DTGVSQNPRHKITKRGQNVTFRCDPISEHNRLYWYRQTLGQGPEFLTYFQNEAQLEKSRLLSDRFSAERPKGSFSTLEIQRTEQGDSAMYLCASSHSTGNFFNYGYTFGSGTRLTVV.

This clonotype was observed a handful of times. The V call is TRBV5-1, the J call TRBJ1-6; 7 nucleotides align to TRBD1. After removal of 1 base from V and 7 bases from J, the junction contained 11 bases not matched to a gene. There are 17 residues in the CDR3. Germline lookup yields CDR1 SGHRS and CDR2 YFSETQ. CDR3 in DNA: TGCGCCAGCAGCTTGAGTGCAAGGGGGCTTTTGAATTCACCCCTCCACTTT. Protein: CASSLSARGLLNSPLHF.

This clonotype was seen more than once but under ten times. The chain couples TRBV29-1 to TRBJ2-1, with 14 bases identical to TRBD2. The germline gives CDR1 SQVTM, CDR2 ANQGSEA. The trim removed 5 bases at V and 10 bases at J, leaving 7 bases unmatched. This CDR3 is built from 14 residues. In DNA, the CDR3 is TGCAGCGTTCTGACTAGCGGGAGGGCTAGAGAGCAGTTCTTC. Translation: CSVLTSGRAREQFF.

There are a few counts of this clonotype. V and J are TRBV12-3 or TRBV12-4 and TRBJ2-7, with TRBD2 as a possible D gene (6 bases). Trimming cost V 8 bases and J 2 bases, with 10 bases left between them. This CDR3 region has 12 residues. The CDR3 sequence: CASGSGPYEQYF. CDR3 nucleotides: TGTGCCAGCGGCAGCGGGCCCTACGAGCAGTACTTC.

This clonotype has more than one count but fewer than ten. V is TRBV5-1 and J is TRBJ2-1; TRBD2 matches 7 bases. There are 12 residues in the CDR3. The V gene's germline CDR1 is SGHRS and CDR2 YFSETQ. V was pared by 7 bases and J by 10 bases, with 8 bases of the junction left unmatched. The CDR3 loop is CASLSGIGEQFF. The CDR3 DNA sequence: TGCGCCAGCCTCAGCGGGATCGGCGAGCAGTTCTTC.

V and J are TRBV5-1 and TRBJ2-7; 9 nucleotides align to TRBD2. The CDR3 runs to 13 residues. V lost 0 bases to trimming and J lost 5 bases; unmatched junction nucleotides: 0. The germline CDR1 and CDR2 sequences are SGHRS and YFSETQ. The CDR3 coding sequence is TGCGCCAGCAGCTTGGCTAGCGGGGACGAGCAGTACTTC. It translates to CASSLASGDEQYF.

This clonotype occurred many times. The chain joins TRBV15 to TRBJ1-5; D gene ambiguous. V was clipped by 4 bases and J by 6 bases, with 10 bases between them. Germline V gene data show CDR1 as LNHNV and CDR2 as YYDKDF (reference sequence). This CDR3 is 13 amino acids long. The CDR3 bases are TGTGCCACCAGCATGCCTTTTATTCAGCCCCAGCATTTT. It is translated as CATSMPFIQPQHF.

This clonotype turned up a few times. CDR3: CSADGIGDTF. The CDR3 region has the DNA TGCAGTGCGGATGGAATTGGAGACACCTTC. The chain combines TRBV20-1 with TRBJ1-2, with no clear D. CDR1 is DFQATT, CDR2 SNEGSKA, per germline (reference sequence). V was cut by 6 bases and J by 12 bases, with 14 bases left in between. The CDR3 loop spans 10 amino acids.

V is TRBV29-1 and J is TRBJ2-1; perhaps TRBD2 as D (7 bases). Trimming removed 1 base at V and 7 bases at J, with 14 bases between. Germline V gives CDR1 SQVTM, CDR2 ANQGSEA. This CDR3 spans 14 amino acids. DNA of the CDR3: TGCAGCGTTGAAGTGGGAGGGGGACATAATGAGCAGTTCTTC. Translation: CSVEVGGGHNEQFF.

Ten or more counts support this clonotype. V and J are TRBV7-2 and TRBJ1-5, with TRBD1 as a possible D gene (6 bases). Germline V gene lookup returns CDR1 SGHTA and CDR2 FQGNSA. V was pared by 3 bases and J by 8 bases, with 11 bases between. This CDR3 is built from 13 residues. The CDR3 sequence: CASSLDSMEPQHF. As DNA, the CDR3 is TGTGCCAGCAGCTTGGACAGCATGGAGCCCCAGCATTTT.

V usage is TRBV11-2 and J usage is TRBJ2-3, with D tentatively TRBD2 (6 bases). Per the germline V gene, CDR1 is SGHAT and CDR2 is FQNNGV. V was clipped by 4 bases and J by 0 bases, with 14 bases between them. The CDR3 has 16 residues. The CDR3 DNA follows: TGTGCCAGCAGCTCGCCTTTAAGCGGGAGCACAGATACGCAGTATTTT. This translates into CASSSPLSGSTDTQYF.

This sequence joins TRBV27 and TRBJ2-1; TRBD1 matches at 9 bases. V dropped 6 bases and J dropped 3; count of bases not matched to a gene: 6. Germline V lookup: CDR1 MNHEY, CDR2 SMNVEV (reference sequence). The CDR3 covers 15 residues. In DNA form, the CDR3 reads TGTGCCAGCAGCAAGTGGACAGGGGACTACAATGAGCAGTTCTTC. Encoded protein: CASSKWTGDYNEQFF.

This clonotype has ten or more counts. The V and J genes are TRBV4-1 and TRBJ2-7; 12 bases are shared with TRBD2. V shed 5 bases and J 3 bases; nucleotides not matched to a gene: 11. This CDR3 region has 17 residues. Looked up from germline, CDR1 is MGHRA and CDR2 is YSYEKL. DNA for the CDR3: TGCGCCAGCAGCACTCGGACTAGCGGGGATCGTCGCTACGAGCAGTACTTC. Its protein is CASSTRTSGDRRYEQYF.

This clonotype was observed a handful of times. The J gene is TRBJ2-3, the V gene TRBV4-2; D is undetermined. CDR3 length: 14 residues. Trimming removed 3 bases from V and 0 bases from J, with 7 bases in between. Germline loops: CDR1 LGHNA, CDR2 YNFKEQ. The CDR3 is CASSQLGSTDTQYF. The CDR3 coding sequence is TGTGCCAGCAGCCAGCTAGGGAGCACAGATACGCAGTATTTT.

The chain links TRBV24-1 to TRBJ2-1, with D perhaps TRBD2 (7 bases). The CDR3 sequence is 19 residues long. The V gene lost 2 bases and the J gene lost 0 bases, with 19 bases spanning the gap. Germline V gene data show CDR1 as KGHDR and CDR2 as SFDVKD. CDR3 nucleotide sequence: TGTGCCACCAGTGATTCCGAAACAAGGGGGGGCGCCTCCTACAATGAGCAGTTCTTC. Amino acids: CATSDSETRGGASYNEQFF.

This clonotype came up a few times. The rearrangement joins TRBV3-1 to TRBJ2-2; D unclear. V dropped 4 bases and J dropped 5 bases, with 8 bases sitting between them. The CDR3 totals 13 residues. The germline V gene has CDR1 LGHDT and CDR2 YNNKEL (reference sequence). CDR3: CASSPQETGELFF. CDR3 bases: TGTGCCAGCAGCCCTCAGGAGACCGGGGAGCTGTTTTTT.

A few counts support this clonotype. The chain employs TRBV27 and TRBJ2-7; 8 nucleotides line up with TRBD2. Unmatched junction bases numbered 5, after V lost 8 bases and J lost 2 bases. The CDR3 runs to 13 residues. From germline, CDR1 is MNHEY and CDR2 SMNVEV (reference sequence). The CDR3 sequence is CASGSGATYEQYF. The CDR3 nucleotides read TGTGCCAGCGGTAGCGGGGCAACCTACGAGCAGTACTTC.

This chain connects TRBV27 to TRBJ2-7; D may be TRBD1 (6 bases). The CDR3 spans 14 residues. Germline CDR1 MNHEY, CDR2 SMNVEV (reference sequence). V lost 10 bases and J lost 2, with 18 bases in between. CDR3 bases: TGTGCCACCGGTACAGGGCCAGGGACCTACGAGCAGTACTTC. Protein product: CATGTGPGTYEQYF.

This clonotype has a handful of counts. The rearrangement joins TRBV6-1 to TRBJ2-6, with TRBD1 as a possible D gene (6 bases). This CDR3 contains 16 residues. Germline V gene sequence: CDR1 MNHNS, CDR2 SASEGT. The V end was cut by 6 bases, the J end by 0 bases, with 12 bases between. CDR3 nucleotides: TGTGCCAGCAGGGGTACAGGGATCTCTGGGGCCAACGTCCTGACTTTC. Translated, it gives CASRGTGISGANVLTF.

In its sample, this clonotype was seen once. The rearrangement links TRBV7-9 to TRBJ2-7; D not resolved. The CDR3 sequence is 12 residues long. V dropped 5 bases and J dropped 5 bases, with 10 bases sitting between them. From germline, CDR1 is SEHNR and CDR2 FQNEAQ (reference sequence). CDR3 residues: CASSPTVHEQYF. The DNA for the CDR3 is TGTGCCAGCAGCCCCACGGTACACGAGCAGTACTTC.